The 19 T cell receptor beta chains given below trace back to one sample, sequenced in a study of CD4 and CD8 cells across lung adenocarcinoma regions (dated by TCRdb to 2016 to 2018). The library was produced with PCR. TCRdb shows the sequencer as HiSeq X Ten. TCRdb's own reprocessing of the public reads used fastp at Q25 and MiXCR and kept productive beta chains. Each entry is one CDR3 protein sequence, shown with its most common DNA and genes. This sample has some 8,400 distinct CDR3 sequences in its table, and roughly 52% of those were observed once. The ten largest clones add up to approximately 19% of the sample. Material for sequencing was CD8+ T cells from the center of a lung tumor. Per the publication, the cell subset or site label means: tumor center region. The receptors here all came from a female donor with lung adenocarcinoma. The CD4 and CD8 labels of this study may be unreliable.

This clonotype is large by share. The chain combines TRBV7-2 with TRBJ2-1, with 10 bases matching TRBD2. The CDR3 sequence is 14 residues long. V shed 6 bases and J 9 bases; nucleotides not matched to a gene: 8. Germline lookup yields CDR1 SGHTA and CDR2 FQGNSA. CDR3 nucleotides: TGTGCCAGCAGAGCGGGAGGGAAGGACGGTGAGCAGTTCTTC. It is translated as CASRAGGKDGEQFF.

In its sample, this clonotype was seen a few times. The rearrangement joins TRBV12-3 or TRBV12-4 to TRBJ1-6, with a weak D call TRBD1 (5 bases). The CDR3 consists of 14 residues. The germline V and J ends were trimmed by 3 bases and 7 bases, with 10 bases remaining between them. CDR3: CASSFRAVNSPLHF. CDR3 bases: TGTGCCAGCAGTTTCAGGGCAGTAAATTCACCCCTCCACTTT.

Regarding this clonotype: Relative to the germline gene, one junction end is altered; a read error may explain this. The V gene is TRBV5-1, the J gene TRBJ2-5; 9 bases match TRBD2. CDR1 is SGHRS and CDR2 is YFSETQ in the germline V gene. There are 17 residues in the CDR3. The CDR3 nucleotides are TGCGCCAGCTCCAGGGGTAGCGGGGGCGGTGACAAAGAGACCCAGTATTTC. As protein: CASSRGSGGGDKETQYF.

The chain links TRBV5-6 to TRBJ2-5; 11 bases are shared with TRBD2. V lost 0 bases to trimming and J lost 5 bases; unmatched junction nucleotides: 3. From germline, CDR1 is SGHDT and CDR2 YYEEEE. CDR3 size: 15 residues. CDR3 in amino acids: CASSLVAGGGETQYF. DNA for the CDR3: TGTGCCAGCAGCTTGGTAGCGGGAGGGGGGGAGACCCAGTACTTC.

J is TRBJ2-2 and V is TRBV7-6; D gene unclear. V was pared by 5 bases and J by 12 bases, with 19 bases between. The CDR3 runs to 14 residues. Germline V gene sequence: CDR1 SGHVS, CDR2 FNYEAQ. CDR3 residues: CASSQAVSTEKLFF. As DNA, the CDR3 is TGTGCCAGCAGCCAGGCGGTAAGCACCGAGAAGCTGTTTTTT.

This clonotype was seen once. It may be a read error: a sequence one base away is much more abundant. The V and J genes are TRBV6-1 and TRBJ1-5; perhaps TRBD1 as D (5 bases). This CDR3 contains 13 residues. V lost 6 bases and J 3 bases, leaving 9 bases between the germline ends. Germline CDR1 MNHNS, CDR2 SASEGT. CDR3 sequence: CASRRGYNQPQHF. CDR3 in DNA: TGTGCCAGCAGACGGGGGTACAATCAGCCCCAGCATTTT.

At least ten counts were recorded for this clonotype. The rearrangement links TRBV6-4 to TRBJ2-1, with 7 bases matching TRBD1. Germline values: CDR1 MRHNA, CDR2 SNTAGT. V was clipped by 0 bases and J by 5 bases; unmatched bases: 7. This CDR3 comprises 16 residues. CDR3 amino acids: CASSDSRQGEHNEQFF. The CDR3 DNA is TGTGCCAGCAGTGACTCGAGGCAGGGGGAGCACAATGAGCAGTTCTTC.

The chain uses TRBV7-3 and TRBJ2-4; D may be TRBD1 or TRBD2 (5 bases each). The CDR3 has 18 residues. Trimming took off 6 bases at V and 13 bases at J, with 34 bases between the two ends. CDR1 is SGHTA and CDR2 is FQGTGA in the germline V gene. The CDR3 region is CASSLMGPGSYSKDTQYF. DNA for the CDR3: TGTGCCAGCAGTCTTATGGGACCGGGTTCCTACTCCAAAGACACGCAGTACTTC.

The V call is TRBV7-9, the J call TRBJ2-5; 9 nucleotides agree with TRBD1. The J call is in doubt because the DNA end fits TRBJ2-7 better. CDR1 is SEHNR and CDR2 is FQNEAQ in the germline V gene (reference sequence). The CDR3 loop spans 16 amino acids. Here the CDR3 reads CASSLVLGTGSYEQYF. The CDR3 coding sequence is TGTGCCAGCAGCTTAGTCCTAGGGACAGGGTCCTACGAGCAGTACTTC.

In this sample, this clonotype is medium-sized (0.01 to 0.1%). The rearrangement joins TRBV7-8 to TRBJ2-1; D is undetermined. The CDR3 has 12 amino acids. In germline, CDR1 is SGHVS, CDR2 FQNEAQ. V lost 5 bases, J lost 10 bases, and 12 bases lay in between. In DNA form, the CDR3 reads TGTGCCAGCAGCCGTAATTCCTACGAGCAGTTCTTC. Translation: CASSRNSYEQFF.

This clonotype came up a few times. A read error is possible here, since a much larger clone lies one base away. CDR3 coding DNA: TGCGCCAGCAGTCCAAGATTAGGCCTCCAAGAGACCCAGTTCTTC. It is translated as CASSPRLGLQETQFF. This chain uses TRBV4-1 with TRBJ2-1; D unclear. The CDR3 is 15 residues long. The ends were cut back, 6 bases at V and 13 bases at J, with 25 bases in the middle. Germline V gene data show CDR1 as MGHRA and CDR2 as YSYEKL.

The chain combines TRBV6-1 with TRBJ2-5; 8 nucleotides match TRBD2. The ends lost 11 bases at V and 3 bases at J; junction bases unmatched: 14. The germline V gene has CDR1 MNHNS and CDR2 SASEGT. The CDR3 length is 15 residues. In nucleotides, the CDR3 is TGTGCCGGGGGGACTGGCGGTAGCGGGGAAGAGACCCAGTACTTC. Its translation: CAGGTGGSGEETQYF.

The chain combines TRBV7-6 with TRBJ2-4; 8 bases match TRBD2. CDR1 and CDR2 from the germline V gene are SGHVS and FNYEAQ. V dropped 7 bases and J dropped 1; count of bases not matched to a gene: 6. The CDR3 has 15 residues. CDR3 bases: TGTGCCAGCATCCACGGGGGGGAGGCCAAAAACATTCAGTACTTC. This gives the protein CASIHGGEAKNIQYF.

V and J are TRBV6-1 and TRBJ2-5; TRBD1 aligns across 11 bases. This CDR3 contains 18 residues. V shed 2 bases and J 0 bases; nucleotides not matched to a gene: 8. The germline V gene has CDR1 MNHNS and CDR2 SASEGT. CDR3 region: CASSESPWDRGYQETQYF. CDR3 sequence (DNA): TGTGCCAGCAGTGAATCTCCTTGGGACAGGGGGTACCAAGAGACCCAGTACTTC.

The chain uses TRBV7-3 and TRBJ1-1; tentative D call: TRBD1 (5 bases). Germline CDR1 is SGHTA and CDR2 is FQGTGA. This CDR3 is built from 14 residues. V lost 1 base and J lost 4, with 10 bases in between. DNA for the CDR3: TGTGCCAGCAGCTTAAGCCAGGGAAGCACTGAAGCTTTCTTT. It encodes CASSLSQGSTEAFF.

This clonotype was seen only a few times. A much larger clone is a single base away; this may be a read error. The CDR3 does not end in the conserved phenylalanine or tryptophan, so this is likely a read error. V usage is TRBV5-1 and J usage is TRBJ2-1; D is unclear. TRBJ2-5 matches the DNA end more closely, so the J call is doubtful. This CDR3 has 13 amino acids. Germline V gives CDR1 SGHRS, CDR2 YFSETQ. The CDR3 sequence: CASSTDPQETQYL. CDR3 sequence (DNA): TGCGCCAGCAGCACAGACCCCCAAGAGACCCAGTACCTC.

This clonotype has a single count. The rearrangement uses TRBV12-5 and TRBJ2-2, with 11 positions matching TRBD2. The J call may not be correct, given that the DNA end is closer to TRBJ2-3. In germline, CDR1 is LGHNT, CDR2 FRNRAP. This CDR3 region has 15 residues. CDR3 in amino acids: CASGGGLADTGEQYF. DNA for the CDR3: TGTGCTAGTGGGGGGGGACTAGCGGACACCGGGGAGCAGTATTTT.

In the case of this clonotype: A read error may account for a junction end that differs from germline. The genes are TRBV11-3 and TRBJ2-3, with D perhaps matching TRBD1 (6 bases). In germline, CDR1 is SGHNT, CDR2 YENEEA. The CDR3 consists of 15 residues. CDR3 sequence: CASGSGLGDTDTQYF. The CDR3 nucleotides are TGTGCCAGCGGCTCGGGGCTAGGGGACACAGATACGCAGTATTTC.

CDR3 sequence (DNA): TGTGCCAGCAGCTTGCCAGGGGGGGACGAGCAGTACTTC. Amino acid sequence: CASSLPGGDEQYF. V is TRBV5-4 and J is TRBJ2-1; D tentatively reads TRBD1 or TRBD2 (7 bases each). The DNA matches TRBJ2-7 better at its end, which makes the J call doubtful. In germline, CDR1 is SGHNT, CDR2 YYREEE (reference sequence). The CDR3 runs to 13 residues.